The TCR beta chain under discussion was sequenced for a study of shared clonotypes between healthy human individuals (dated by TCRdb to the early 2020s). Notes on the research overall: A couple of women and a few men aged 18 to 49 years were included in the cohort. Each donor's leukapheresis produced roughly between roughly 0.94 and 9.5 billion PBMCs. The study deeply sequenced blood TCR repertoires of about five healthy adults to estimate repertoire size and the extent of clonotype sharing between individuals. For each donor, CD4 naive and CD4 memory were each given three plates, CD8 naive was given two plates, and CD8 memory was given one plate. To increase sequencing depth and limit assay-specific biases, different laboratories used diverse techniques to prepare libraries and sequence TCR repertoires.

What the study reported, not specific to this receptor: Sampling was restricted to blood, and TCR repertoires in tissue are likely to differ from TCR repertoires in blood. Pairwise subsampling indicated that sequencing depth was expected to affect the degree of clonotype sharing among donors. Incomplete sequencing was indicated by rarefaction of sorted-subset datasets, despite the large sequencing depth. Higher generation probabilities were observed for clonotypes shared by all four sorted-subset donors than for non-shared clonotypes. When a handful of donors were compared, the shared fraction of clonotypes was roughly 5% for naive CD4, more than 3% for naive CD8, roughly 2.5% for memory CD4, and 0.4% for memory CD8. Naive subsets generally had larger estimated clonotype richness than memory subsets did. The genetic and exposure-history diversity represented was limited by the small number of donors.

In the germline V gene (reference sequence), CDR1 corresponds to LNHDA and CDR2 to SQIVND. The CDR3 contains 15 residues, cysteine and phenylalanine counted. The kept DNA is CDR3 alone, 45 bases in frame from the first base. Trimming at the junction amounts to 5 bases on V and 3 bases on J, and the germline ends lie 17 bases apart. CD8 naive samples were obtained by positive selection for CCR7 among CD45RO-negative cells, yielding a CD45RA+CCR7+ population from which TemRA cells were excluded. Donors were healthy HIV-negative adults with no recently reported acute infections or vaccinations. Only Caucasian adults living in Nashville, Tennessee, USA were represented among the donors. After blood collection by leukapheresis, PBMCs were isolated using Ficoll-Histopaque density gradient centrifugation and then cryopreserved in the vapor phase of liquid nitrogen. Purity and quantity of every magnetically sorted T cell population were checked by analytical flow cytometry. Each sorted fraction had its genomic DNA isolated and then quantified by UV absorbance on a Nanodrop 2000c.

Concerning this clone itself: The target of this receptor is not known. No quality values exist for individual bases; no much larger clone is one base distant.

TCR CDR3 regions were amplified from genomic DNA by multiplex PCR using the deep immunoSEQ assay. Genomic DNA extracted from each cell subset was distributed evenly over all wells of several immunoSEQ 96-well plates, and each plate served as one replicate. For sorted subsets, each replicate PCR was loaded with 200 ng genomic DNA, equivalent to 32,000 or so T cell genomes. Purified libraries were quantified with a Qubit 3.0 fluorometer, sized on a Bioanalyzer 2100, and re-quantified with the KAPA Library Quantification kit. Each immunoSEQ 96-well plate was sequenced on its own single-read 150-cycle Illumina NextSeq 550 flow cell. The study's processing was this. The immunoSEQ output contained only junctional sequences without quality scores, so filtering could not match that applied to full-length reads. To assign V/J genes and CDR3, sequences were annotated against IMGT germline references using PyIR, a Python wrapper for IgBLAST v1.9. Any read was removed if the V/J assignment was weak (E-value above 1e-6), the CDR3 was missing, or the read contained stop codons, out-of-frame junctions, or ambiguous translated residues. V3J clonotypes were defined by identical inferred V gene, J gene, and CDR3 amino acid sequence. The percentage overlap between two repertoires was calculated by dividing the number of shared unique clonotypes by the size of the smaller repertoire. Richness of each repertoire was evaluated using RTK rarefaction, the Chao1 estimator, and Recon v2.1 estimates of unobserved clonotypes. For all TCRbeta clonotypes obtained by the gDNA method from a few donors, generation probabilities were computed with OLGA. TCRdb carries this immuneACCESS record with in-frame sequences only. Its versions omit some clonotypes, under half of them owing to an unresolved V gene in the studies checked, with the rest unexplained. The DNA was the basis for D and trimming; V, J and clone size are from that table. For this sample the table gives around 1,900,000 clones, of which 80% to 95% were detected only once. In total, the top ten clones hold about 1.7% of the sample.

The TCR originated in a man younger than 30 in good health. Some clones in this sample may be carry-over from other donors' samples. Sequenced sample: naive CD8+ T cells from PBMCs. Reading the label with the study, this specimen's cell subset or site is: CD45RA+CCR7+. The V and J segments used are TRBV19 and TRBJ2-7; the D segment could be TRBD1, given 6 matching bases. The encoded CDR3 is CASSPQGLVDYEQYF. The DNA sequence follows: TGTGCCAGTAGTCCTCAGGGGCTCGTAGACTACGAGCAGTACTTC.